This is a list of T cell receptor beta chains from one sample in a study of T cells in tuberculosis. Sequencing used immunoSEQ multiplex PCR; TCRdb keeps in-frame clones, though not all of them. The sample consists of about 30,000 clones, approximately 90% of them appearing once. The sequences come from PBMCs, collected at tuberculosis diagnosis. These receptors originate from an adult with tuberculosis. Each CDR3 is given with its conserved first and last residue. The order of the fields is D gene, J gene, clone size, V gene, CDR3 protein, CDR3 DNA. D genes are given only for firm matches. The size field is filled for only some rows; it gives once, few, many or a size class.

D: TRBD1; J: TRBJ2-1; size: -; V: TRBV2; CDR3: CARGTDPYNEQFF; DNA: TGTGCCAGGGGGACAGATCCTTACAATGAGCAGTTCTTC
D: -; J: TRBJ1-4; size: -; V: TRBV5-1; CDR3: CASSPLDRPEKLFF; DNA: TGCGCCAGCAGCCCATTGGACAGACCTGAAAAACTGTTTTTT
D: -; J: TRBJ2-1; size: -; V: TRBV27; CDR3: CATRLPLSYNEQFF; DNA: TGTGCCACCAGACTCCCCCTATCCTACAATGAGCAGTTCTTC
D: TRBD2; J: TRBJ2-7; size: -; V: TRBV5-1; CDR3: CASSYGLAGINEQYF; DNA: TGCGCCAGCAGCTACGGACTAGCGGGGATCAACGAGCAGTACTTC
D: TRBD2; J: TRBJ2-1; size: -; V: TRBV20-1; CDR3: CSAYGGAKQFF; DNA: TGCAGTGCTTACGGGGGGGCTAAGCAGTTCTTC
D: TRBD2; J: TRBJ2-6; size: -; V: TRBV6-1; CDR3: CASSDVGGAGANVLTF; DNA: TGTGCCAGCAGTGACGTTGGGGGGGCTGGGGCCAACGTCCTGACTTTC
D: TRBD2; J: TRBJ2-1; size: -; V: TRBV4-3; CDR3: CASSQGAIERGPYNEQFF; DNA: TGCGCCAGCAGCCAAGGTGCGATCGAGCGGGGCCCTTACAATGAGCAGTTCTTC
D: -; J: TRBJ2-5; size: -; V: TRBV2; CDR3: CASTYWGRETQYF; DNA: TGTGCCAGCACCTACTGGGGGAGGGAGACCCAGTACTTC
D: TRBD2; J: TRBJ2-1; size: -; V: TRBV5-1; CDR3: CASSSTPSGGVIEQFF; DNA: TGCGCCAGCAGCTCCACCCCTAGCGGGGGGGTGATTGAGCAGTTCTTC
D: -; J: TRBJ1-5; size: once; V: TRBV30; CDR3: CAWRLLVSYSNQPQHF; DNA: TGTGCCTGGAGGCTATTGGTTAGCTATAGCAATCAGCCCCAGCATTTT
D: TRBD1; J: TRBJ2-3; size: -; V: TRBV2; CDR3: CASSELDRVYDTQYF; DNA: TGTGCCAGCAGTGAATTGGACAGGGTTTACGATACGCAGTATTTT
D: -; J: TRBJ1-1; size: once; V: TRBV6-1; CDR3: CASSEGPPGLGTEAFF; DNA: TGTGCCAGCAGTGAAGGGCCACCAGGGTTAGGGACTGAAGCTTTCTTT
D: TRBD1; J: TRBJ1-4; size: -; V: TRBV6-6; CDR3: CASQPGQGSEKLFF; DNA: TGTGCCAGCCAACCGGGACAGGGGAGCGAAAAACTGTTTTTT
D: -; J: TRBJ1-6; size: -; V: TRBV10-2; CDR3: CASRPGERNSPLHF; DNA: TGCGCCAGCAGACCGGGGGAGCGGAATTCACCCCTCCACTTT
D: TRBD1; J: TRBJ2-1; size: -; V: TRBV7-3; CDR3: CASSSHPRTGEVNEQFF; DNA: TGTGCCAGCAGCTCACACCCTCGGACAGGGGAGGTCAATGAGCAGTTCTTC
D: TRBD1; J: TRBJ2-3; size: -; V: TRBV2; CDR3: CASSQGRGGGDTQYF; DNA: TGTGCCAGCAGTCAGGGTAGAGGGGGCGGGGATACGCAGTATTTT
D: TRBD1; J: TRBJ2-1; size: -; V: TRBV10-2; CDR3: CASSSYRGLALNEQFF; DNA: TGCGCCAGCAGTTCCTACAGGGGGCTCGCGTTGAATGAGCAGTTCTTC
D: -; J: TRBJ1-1; size: few; V: TRBV5-1; CDR3: CASSLKPIAEAFF; DNA: TGCGCCAGCAGCTTGAAGCCGATCGCTGAAGCTTTCTTT
D: -; J: TRBJ2-5; size: -; V: TRBV7-3; CDR3: CASSLVGGTQETQYF; DNA: TGTGCCAGCAGCTTGGTGGGGGGAACCCAAGAGACCCAGTACTTC
D: -; J: TRBJ1-4; size: -; V: TRBV4-1; CDR3: CASSQDPVDEKLFF; DNA: TGCGCCAGCAGCCAAGATCCGGTCGATGAAAAACTGTTTTTT
D: -; J: TRBJ1-1; size: -; V: TRBV6-1; CDR3: CASSEPGTRSEAFF; DNA: TGTGCCAGCAGTGAACCCGGGACACGATCTGAAGCTTTCTTT
D: TRBD2; J: TRBJ2-2; size: -; V: TRBV4-1; CDR3: CASSRTGGTGELFF; DNA: TGCGCCAGCAGCCGTACGGGGGGCACCGGGGAGCTGTTTTTT
D: -; J: TRBJ1-2; size: -; V: TRBV5-5; CDR3: CASNSEWGHRGYTF; DNA: TGTGCCAGCAACTCGGAGTGGGGACACCGAGGCTACACCTTC
D: TRBD1; J: TRBJ1-5; size: -; V: TRBV19; CDR3: CASNWDREFGQPQHF; DNA: TGTGCCAGTAACTGGGACAGGGAATTCGGTCAGCCCCAGCATTTT
D: TRBD1; J: TRBJ2-7; size: once; V: TRBV10-1; CDR3: CASSERTGSHEQYF; DNA: TGCGCCAGCAGTGAGAGGACAGGGTCCCACGAGCAGTACTTC
D: TRBD1; J: TRBJ1-2; size: -; V: TRBV14; CDR3: CASSRDSLSYGYTF; DNA: TGTGCCAGCAGCCGGGACAGTCTAAGCTATGGCTACACCTTC
D: TRBD1; J: TRBJ1-2; size: once; V: TRBV10-3; CDR3: CAISETLNRDRGGYGYTF; DNA: TGTGCCATCAGTGAGACCTTAAACCGGGACAGGGGAGGATATGGCTACACCTTC
D: -; J: TRBJ1-1; size: -; V: TRBV11-2; CDR3: CASSFSGSAKAFF; DNA: TGTGCCAGCAGTTTCAGTGGCAGTGCAAAAGCTTTCTTT
D: -; J: TRBJ2-1; size: -; V: TRBV29-1; CDR3: CSVTYGRLEQFF; DNA: TGCAGCGTTACCTACGGGAGATTAGAGCAGTTCTTC
D: -; J: TRBJ1-2; size: -; V: TRBV6-6; CDR3: CASSLDRGYTF; DNA: TGTGCCAGCAGTCTCGACAGGGGCTACACCTTC
D: -; J: TRBJ1-2; size: -; V: TRBV20-1; CDR3: CSSRANYGYTF; DNA: TGCAGTTCCAGGGCTAACTATGGCTACACCTTC
D: TRBD1; J: TRBJ2-7; size: -; V: TRBV4-2; CDR3: CASSQETGGYEQYF; DNA: TGTGCCAGCAGCCAAGAGACAGGGGGCTACGAGCAGTACTTC
D: TRBD1; J: TRBJ1-6; size: -; V: TRBV2; CDR3: CASSEERGGGRSPLHF; DNA: TGTGCCAGCAGTGAAGAGAGAGGAGGGGGCAGATCACCCCTCCACTTT
D: TRBD2; J: TRBJ2-2; size: -; V: TRBV5-1; CDR3: CASSLLAGATNTGELFF; DNA: TGCGCCAGCAGCTTACTAGCGGGGGCTACTAACACCGGGGAGCTGTTTTTT
D: -; J: TRBJ1-1; size: -; V: TRBV19; CDR3: CASSIDNRDEAFF; DNA: TGTGCCAGTAGTATAGATAACAGGGACGAAGCTTTCTTT
D: TRBD2; J: TRBJ2-3; size: -; V: TRBV19; CDR3: CASSIRGSGGAPDTQYF; DNA: TGTGCCAGTAGTATTCGGGGTAGCGGGGGGGCCCCAGATACGCAGTATTTT
D: TRBD1; J: TRBJ2-7; size: few; V: TRBV2; CDR3: CASRIPGQGAGTYEQYF; DNA: TGTGCCAGCAGGATACCGGGACAGGGGGCTGGAACCTACGAGCAGTACTTC
D: TRBD1; J: TRBJ1-4; size: -; V: TRBV7-2; CDR3: CASSLSRDRGPNEKLFF; DNA: TGTGCCAGCAGCTTGTCCCGGGACAGGGGACCTAATGAAAAACTGTTTTTT
D: -; J: TRBJ2-7; size: -; V: TRBV27; CDR3: CASSFSRENEQYF; DNA: TGTGCCAGCAGTTTTAGCAGGGAAAACGAGCAGTACTTC
D: -; J: TRBJ1-5; size: -; V: TRBV28; CDR3: CASSLSGGGYNQPQHF; DNA: TGTGCCAGCAGTTTATCCGGAGGAGGATACAATCAGCCCCAGCATTTT
D: -; J: TRBJ2-5; size: -; V: TRBV30; CDR3: CAWRGAGGGETQYF; DNA: TGTGCCTGGCGGGGGGCAGGAGGAGGAGAGACCCAGTACTTC
D: -; J: TRBJ2-3; size: -; V: TRBV4-2; CDR3: CASSQEALAYDTQYF; DNA: TGTGCCAGCAGCCAAGAAGCACTAGCTTATGATACGCAGTATTTT
D: -; J: TRBJ2-2; size: -; V: TRBV4-3; CDR3: CASSQEVDRLNTGELFF; DNA: TGCGCCAGCAGCCAAGAGGTCGACAGGTTGAACACCGGGGAGCTGTTTTTT